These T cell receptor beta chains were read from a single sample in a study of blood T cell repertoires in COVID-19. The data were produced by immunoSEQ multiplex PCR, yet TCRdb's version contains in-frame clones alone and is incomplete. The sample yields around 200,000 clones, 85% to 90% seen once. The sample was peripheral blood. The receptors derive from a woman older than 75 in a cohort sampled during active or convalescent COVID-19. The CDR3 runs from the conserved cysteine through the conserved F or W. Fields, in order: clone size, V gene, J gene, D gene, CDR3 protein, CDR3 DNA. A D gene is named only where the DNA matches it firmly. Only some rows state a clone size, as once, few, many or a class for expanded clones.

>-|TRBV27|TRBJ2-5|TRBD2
CASTNLAGGLETQYF
TGTGCCAGCACTAATCTAGCGGGAGGGCTGGAGACCCAGTACTTC
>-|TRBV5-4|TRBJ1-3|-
CASSLASSGSGNTIYF
TGTGCCAGCAGCTTGGCCTCCTCAGGCTCTGGAAACACCATATATTTT
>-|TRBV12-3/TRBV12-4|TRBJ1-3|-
CASGESGNTIYF
TGTGCCAGCGGGGAGTCGGGGAACACCATATATTTT
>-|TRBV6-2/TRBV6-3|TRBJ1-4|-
CASTPRGSNEKLFF
TGTGCCAGCACCCCCCGAGGCTCTAATGAAAAACTGTTTTTT
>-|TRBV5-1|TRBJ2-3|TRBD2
CASSLGPGAGGSTDTQYF
TGCGCCAGCAGCCTTGGACCGGGAGCGGGGGGGAGCACAGATACGCAGTATTTT
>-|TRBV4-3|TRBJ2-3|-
CASSQTVGGGTDTQYF
TGCGCCAGCAGCCAAACTGTCGGGGGTGGCACAGATACGCAGTATTTT
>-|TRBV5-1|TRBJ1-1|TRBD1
CASSLRGPGTEAFF
TGCGCCAGCAGCTTGAGGGGGCCAGGCACTGAAGCTTTCTTT
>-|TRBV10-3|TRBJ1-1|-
CATGSGLNTEAFF
TGTGCCACTGGATCGGGATTGAACACTGAAGCTTTCTTT
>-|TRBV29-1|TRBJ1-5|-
CSVGAGVRQPQHF
TGCAGCGTTGGGGCCGGGGTTCGGCAGCCCCAGCATTTT
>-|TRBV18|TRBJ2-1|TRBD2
CASSLTTGTSSLDEQFF
TGTGCCAGCTCACTTACAACCGGGACTAGTAGCCTCGATGAGCAGTTCTTC
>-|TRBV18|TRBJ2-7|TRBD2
CASSQTSGEQYF
TGTGCCAGCTCACAGACTAGCGGGGAGCAGTACTTC
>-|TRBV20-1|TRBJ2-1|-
CSARQGGDGFF
TGCAGTGCTAGACAGGGGGGTGATGGGTTCTTC
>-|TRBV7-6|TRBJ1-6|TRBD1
CASSPTGQDNSPLHF
TGTGCCAGCAGCCCAACGGGACAGGATAATTCACCCCTCCACTTT
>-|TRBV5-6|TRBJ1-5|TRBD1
CASSQLGQGGNQPQHF
TGTGCCAGCAGCCAGCTCGGACAGGGGGGCAATCAGCCCCAGCATTTT
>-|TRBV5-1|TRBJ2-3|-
CASSHSRGVGPDTQYF
TGCGCCAGCAGCCACTCCCGCGGAGTGGGGCCAGATACGCAGTATTTT
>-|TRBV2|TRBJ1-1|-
CASKVWGGTEAFF
TGTGCCAGCAAGGTTTGGGGCGGCACTGAAGCTTTCTTT
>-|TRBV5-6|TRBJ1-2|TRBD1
CASTQQGIGGYTF
TGTGCCAGCACCCAACAGGGGATAGGGGGCTACACCTTC
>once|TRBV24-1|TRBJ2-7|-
CATSDSGALHEQYF
TGTGCCACCAGTGATTCAGGGGCCTTACACGAGCAGTACTTC
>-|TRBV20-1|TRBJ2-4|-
CSASAGDGSIQYF
TGCAGTGCTAGTGCCGGGGATGGGAGCATTCAGTACTTC
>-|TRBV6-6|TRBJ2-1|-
CASSYSRVYNEQFF
TGTGCCAGCAGTTACTCGCGGGTCTACAATGAGCAGTTCTTC
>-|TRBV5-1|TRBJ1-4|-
CASSLGGETNEKLFF
TGCGCCAGCAGCTTGGGCGGGGAAACTAATGAAAAACTGTTTTTT
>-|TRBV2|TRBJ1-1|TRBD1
CASRRTGGVENTEAFF
TGTGCCAGCAGGAGGACAGGGGGCGTCGAAAACACTGAAGCTTTCTTT
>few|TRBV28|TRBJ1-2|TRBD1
CASKGADYGYTF
TGTGCCAGCAAGGGGGCGGACTATGGCTACACCTTC
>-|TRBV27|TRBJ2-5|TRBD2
CASSLSGSQETQYF
TGTGCCAGCAGTCTAAGCGGGAGCCAAGAGACCCAGTACTTC
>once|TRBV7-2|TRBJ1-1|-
CASSFDPGLNTEAFF
TGTGCCAGCAGCTTTGACCCAGGGTTGAACACTGAAGCTTTCTTT
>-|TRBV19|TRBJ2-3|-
CASSFPPGTGRTDTQYF
TGTGCCAGTAGTTTCCCCCCCGGGACTGGTCGCACAGATACGCAGTATTTT
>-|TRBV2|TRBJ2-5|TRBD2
CASRELAGLQETQYF
TGTGCCAGCAGGGAACTAGCGGGCCTCCAAGAGACCCAGTACTTC
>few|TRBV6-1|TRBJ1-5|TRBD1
CASSEEGTGHQPQHF
TGTGCCAGCAGTGAAGAGGGGACAGGTCATCAGCCCCAGCATTTT
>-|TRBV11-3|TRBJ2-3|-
CASSPSTGIGTQYF
TGTGCCAGCAGCCCATCCACAGGGATCGGTACGCAGTATTTT
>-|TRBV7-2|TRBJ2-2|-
CASSYGPRQLGRPTGELFF
TGTGCCAGCAGCTATGGACCTCGACAGCTAGGCAGACCCACCGGGGAGCTGTTTTTT
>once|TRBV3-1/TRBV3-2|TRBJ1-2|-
CASSQGLGVGGYGYTF
TGTGCCAGCAGCCAAGGACTGGGTGTCGGGGGCTATGGCTACACCTTC
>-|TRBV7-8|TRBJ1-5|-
CASSFLGARQPQHF
TGTGCCAGCAGCTTCCTGGGGGCACGACAGCCCCAGCATTTT
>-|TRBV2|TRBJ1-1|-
CASFGGAEAFF
TGTGCCAGTTTCGGGGGGGCAGAAGCTTTCTTT
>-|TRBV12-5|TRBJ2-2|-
CASGLNPGTGELFF
TGTGCTAGTGGTTTGAATCCGGGCACCGGGGAGCTGTTTTTT
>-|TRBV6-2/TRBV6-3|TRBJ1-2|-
CASSYSAALYGYTF
TGTGCCAGCAGTTACTCAGCCGCACTCTATGGCTACACCTTC
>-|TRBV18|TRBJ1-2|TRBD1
CASSRGQGHGYTF
TGTGCCAGCTCGAGGGGACAGGGTCATGGCTACACCTTC
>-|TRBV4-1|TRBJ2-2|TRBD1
CASKKGGADTGELFF
TGCGCCAGCAAAAAAGGGGGCGCCGACACCGGGGAGCTGTTTTTT
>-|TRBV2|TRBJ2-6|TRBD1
CASSEEGALLTGANVLTF
TGTGCCAGCAGTGAAGAGGGGGCGCTTTTGACTGGGGCCAACGTCCTGACTTTC
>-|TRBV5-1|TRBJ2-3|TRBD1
CASSLTGGIADTQYF
TGCGCCAGCAGCTTGACAGGGGGCATAGCAGATACGCAGTATTTT
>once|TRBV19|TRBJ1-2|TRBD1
CASSRDRVLGGYTF
TGTGCCAGTAGTAGGGACAGGGTCCTCGGTGGCTACACCTTC